These T cell receptor beta chains were read from a single sample in a study of T cell responses to AZD1222 COVID-19 vaccine. Produced via immunoSEQ multiplex PCR; TCRdb's table is partial and in-frame only. The sample lists 100,000 to 150,000 clones, 88% occurring once. The specimen was peripheral blood, collected on day 0 of AZD1222 vaccination. All receptors come from an adult in good health. Each CDR3 is given with its conserved first and last residue. D genes are given only for firm matches. Some rows mark clone size as missing; the rest say once, few, many or name a class of expanded clone.

CASRDGGTGEQFF	TGCGCCAGCCGGGATGGGGGTACGGGTGAGCAGTTCTTC	13	TRBJ2-1	TRBV5-1	.	.
CASSRQIINTIYF	TGTGCCAGCAGCCGCCAGATAATTAACACCATATATTTT	13	TRBJ1-3	TRBV2	.	.
CASSLWGRVADTQYF	TGTGCCAGCAGTTTATGGGGCAGGGTGGCAGATACGCAGTATTTT	15	TRBJ2-3	TRBV28	.	.
CASSPGPGETQYF	TGTGCCAGCAGTCCGGGACCTGGGGAGACCCAGTACTTC	13	TRBJ2-5	TRBV27	.	.
CATSDPGPSGSAGDTQYF	TGTGCCACCAGTGATCCCGGGCCTAGCGGCTCCGCCGGAGATACGCAGTATTTT	18	TRBJ2-3	TRBV24-1	TRBD2	.
CSAAPTDTQYF	TGCAGCGCCGCCCCTACAGATACGCAGTATTTT	11	TRBJ2-3	TRBV29-1	.	.
CASSDSDQAGLTQYF	TGTGCCAGCAGTGATTCGGACCAGGCCGGCCTGACGCAGTATTTT	15	TRBJ2-3	TRBV27	.	.
CASSQAPLANYGYTF	TGCGCCAGCAGCCAAGCTCCCCTCGCTAACTATGGCTACACCTTC	15	TRBJ1-2	TRBV4-3	.	.
CATSGGQGSQPQHF	TGTGCCACCAGCGGGGGACAGGGCAGTCAGCCCCAGCATTTT	14	TRBJ1-5	TRBV15	TRBD1	few
CASSDLTSGNSYEQYF	TGCGCCAGCAGCGACCTGACTAGCGGGAACTCCTACGAGCAGTACTTC	16	TRBJ2-7	TRBV5-1	TRBD2	.
CASSSPGLITDTQYF	TGTGCCAGCAGTTCTCCGGGATTAATCACGGATACGCAGTATTTT	15	TRBJ2-3	TRBV27	.	.
CASSQDLRTYYNEQFF	TGTGCCAGCAGCCAAGATTTACGGACCTACTACAATGAGCAGTTCTTC	16	TRBJ2-1	TRBV14	.	.
CSVSPPGQGSEAFF	TGCAGCGTTTCCCCTCCGGGACAGGGTTCTGAAGCTTTCTTT	14	TRBJ1-1	TRBV29-1	TRBD1	once
CASSVVAGLGNEQFF	TGTGCCAGCAGCGTAGTGGCGGGACTAGGCAATGAGCAGTTCTTC	15	TRBJ2-1	TRBV9	TRBD2	.
CASSLDSNYGYTF	TGCGCCAGCAGCTTAGACAGTAACTATGGCTACACCTTC	13	TRBJ1-2	TRBV5-1	.	.
CASSPIIPRDGILMGNQPQHF	TGTGCCAGCTCACCCATAATTCCCCGGGACGGTATCCTGATGGGCAATCAGCCCCAGCATTTT	21	TRBJ1-5	TRBV18	.	.
CAWKTGHNEQYF	TGTGCCTGGAAAACTGGGCACAACGAGCAGTACTTC	12	TRBJ2-7	TRBV30	.	medium-sized
CASSTWDDRWNTEAFF	TGTGCCAGTAGTACCTGGGACGACCGGTGGAACACTGAAGCTTTCTTT	16	TRBJ1-1	TRBV19	.	.
CASSTAGMGYTF	TGCGCCAGCAGCACCGCAGGGATGGGCTACACCTTC	12	TRBJ1-2	TRBV5-1	.	.
CASSQEPTSGPYNEQFF	TGCGCCAGCAGCCAAGAACCCACTAGCGGGCCTTACAATGAGCAGTTCTTC	17	TRBJ2-1	TRBV4-1	TRBD2	.
CAISSLGQGESPLHF	TGTGCCATCAGTTCCTTGGGACAGGGAGAATCACCCCTCCACTTT	15	TRBJ1-6	TRBV10-3	TRBD1	.
CASSLLAGGTYEQYF	TGTGCCAGCAGCCTACTAGCGGGGGGCACCTACGAGCAGTACTTC	15	TRBJ2-7	TRBV7-2	TRBD2	.
CASTPSRGVSWTEAFF	TGTGCCAGTACTCCCTCACGGGGGGTAAGTTGGACTGAAGCTTTCTTT	16	TRBJ1-1	TRBV19	.	few
CASSQELHSPLHF	TGCGCCAGCAGCCAAGAACTTCATTCACCCCTCCACTTT	13	TRBJ1-6	TRBV4-3	.	.
CATSEQSYPYGYTF	TGTGCCACCAGTGAACAGAGCTACCCCTATGGCTACACCTTC	14	TRBJ1-2	TRBV24-1	.	.
CASRRWRGGWETQYF	TGTGCCAGCAGACGATGGCGGGGGGGCTGGGAGACCCAGTACTTC	15	TRBJ2-5	TRBV6-5	TRBD2	.
CASSNEQAGADEQYF	TGCGCCAGCAGCAACGAGCAAGCTGGTGCGGACGAGCAGTACTTC	15	TRBJ2-7	TRBV4-1	.	.
CASTKPSGANVLTF	TGTGCCAGCACGAAGCCTTCTGGGGCCAACGTCCTGACTTTC	14	TRBJ2-6	TRBV2	.	.
CASSLSGLSNQPQHF	TGCGCCAGCAGCTTGTCGGGACTTAGCAATCAGCCCCAGCATTTT	15	TRBJ1-5	TRBV5-1	.	.
CASSLAVLQRTNYGYTF	TGTGCCAGCAGCTTAGCCGTCCTACAGCGGACTAACTATGGCTACACCTTC	17	TRBJ1-2	TRBV7-9	.	.
CASRGGQGSYNEQFF	TGTGCCAGCAGGGGGGGACAGGGTTCCTACAATGAGCAGTTCTTC	15	TRBJ2-1	TRBV28	TRBD1	.
CASSFSTGEVGGYTF	TGTGCCAGCAGCTTCTCGACAGGGGAGGTGGGTGGCTACACCTTC	15	TRBJ1-2	TRBV5-6	TRBD1	.
CASSPRVSQNIQYF	TGTGCCAGTAGTCCCAGGGTTTCCCAAAACATTCAGTACTTC	14	TRBJ2-4	TRBV19	.	once
CASSYSTAYGYTF	TGTGCCAGCAGTTACAGTACAGCCTATGGCTACACCTTC	13	TRBJ1-2	TRBV6-5	.	.
CASREGQSLYGYTF	TGTGCCAGCAGGGAGGGACAGTCCCTCTATGGCTACACCTTC	14	TRBJ1-2	TRBV2	TRBD1	.
CASSFGTSYNEQFF	TGTGCCAGCAGCTTCGGGACTAGCTACAATGAGCAGTTCTTC	14	TRBJ2-1	TRBV7-2	TRBD2	.
CASSLGTGANTEAFF	TGTGCCAGCAGCTTAGGGACAGGGGCGAACACTGAAGCTTTCTTT	15	TRBJ1-1	TRBV7-9	TRBD1	.
CASPRPQPGGYYGYTF	TGTGCCAGTCCCCGACCACAACCAGGGGGGTACTATGGCTACACCTTC	16	TRBJ1-2	TRBV19	TRBD1	.
CASSSWTRTGYGYTF	TGTGCCAGCAGTTCCTGGACCCGGACGGGCTATGGCTACACCTTC	15	TRBJ1-2	TRBV27	.	medium-sized
CASSFPGTSGSTDTQYF	TGTGCCAGCAGTTTCCCCGGGACTAGCGGGAGCACAGATACGCAGTATTTT	17	TRBJ2-3	TRBV28	TRBD2	.
CASSPPGQGNSNQPQHF	TGTGCCAGCTCACCCCCGGGACAGGGGAATAGCAATCAGCCCCAGCATTTT	17	TRBJ1-5	TRBV18	TRBD1	.
CASSYGTGLAEGRGEQFF	TGTGCCAGCAGCTACGGGACAGGGCTAGCGGAGGGGCGAGGGGAGCAGTTCTTC	18	TRBJ2-1	TRBV5-8	TRBD1	.
CASSYRDYQETQYF	TGTGCCAGCAGTTACCGGGACTACCAAGAGACCCAGTACTTC	14	TRBJ2-5	TRBV6-2/TRBV6-3	.	.
CASSLTGRIEAFF	TGTGCCAGCAGCCTAACGGGACGTATCGAAGCTTTCTTT	13	TRBJ1-1	TRBV14	.	.
CASSGGGGSYNEQFF	TGCGCCAGCAGCGGGGGCGGGGGCTCCTACAATGAGCAGTTCTTC	15	TRBJ2-1	TRBV5-1	.	.